This TCR beta chain emerged from a study of beta chain features in type 1 diabetes. Study context: Patients did not differ from healthy donors in age, gender or cell yield. Study results and caveats: TCRB CDR3 length was moderately but significantly reduced in all four CD4+ subsets of Type 1 diabetes patients.

The authors obtained over 95% purity in all sorted populations. In its sample, this clone was seen a few times. The antigen remains unidentified. As every portion of the isolated RNA was reverse transcribed, the sequencing read expressed TCRB transcripts. Mean read depth for naive, central memory and regulatory T cell samples was some 3.8 million reads. Sequencing used immunoSEQ multiplex PCR; TCRdb keeps in-frame clones, though not all of them. This table has 350,000 to 450,000 clones, approximately 14% appearing once. The CDR3 loop spans 12 amino acids. The germline V and J ends were trimmed by 4 bases and 4 bases, with 11 bases remaining between them. Germline CDR1 reads SQVTM; CDR2 reads ANQGSEA.

This chain connects TRBV29-1 to TRBJ2-7; D call uncertain. This TCR derives from a man aged 30 to 45 in good health. The specimen sequenced was naive CD4+ T cells from blood. Here the CDR3 DNA reads TGCAGCGTTGCTTTCGGATTTTACGAGCAGTACTTC. Protein product: CSVAFGFYEQYF.